These T cell receptor beta chains were read from a single sample in a study of blood T cell repertoires in COVID-19. Libraries were prepared by immunoSEQ multiplex PCR; TCRdb keeps only in-frame clonotypes and omits some of them. Found here are roughly 75,000 clones, about 79% of them singletons; the top ten hold roughly 28%. Sequenced: peripheral blood. Receptor source: a man aged 70 or older with acute or convalescent COVID-19. CDR3s include the opening cysteine and the closing phenylalanine or tryptophan. D genes are given only for firm matches. Clone size, where shown, is once, few, many, or a class for clones that have expanded.

>TRBD1|TRBJ2-1|NA|TRBV9
TGTGCCAGCAGCCCAATGGGACAGGGTAATGAGCAGTTCTTC
CASSPMGQGNEQFF
>NA|TRBJ2-1|NA|TRBV20-1
TGCAGTGCTAGTGATGATACGGGTCGTCCCTACAATGAGCAGTTCTTC
CSASDDTGRPYNEQFF
>NA|TRBJ1-1|NA|TRBV6-5
TGTGCCAGCAGTTACTCGAGTAGATTTGAAGCTTTCTTT
CASSYSSRFEAFF
>NA|TRBJ2-7|NA|TRBV7-5
TGTGTCAGAAGCCCGATTACGAGAAGGCCGGGGGAGCAGTACTTC
CVRSPITRRPGEQYF
>NA|TRBJ2-7|once|TRBV6-2/TRBV6-3
TGTGCCAGCAGTCACACACCTCCCTACGAGCAGTACTTC
CASSHTPPYEQYF
>TRBD1|TRBJ2-3|NA|TRBV10-3
TGTGCCATCGGACAGGGCCTCACAGATACGCAGTATTTT
CAIGQGLTDTQYF
>NA|TRBJ2-5|NA|TRBV7-2
TGTGCCAGCAGCTTAGCCCTAGGCAGGGACAAGACCCAGTACTTC
CASSLALGRDKTQYF
>NA|TRBJ1-2|NA|TRBV10-2
TGCGCCAGCAGTGAGTCCGGTACAGGGCGGTATGGCTACACCTTC
CASSESGTGRYGYTF
>TRBD2|TRBJ2-3|NA|TRBV5-1
TGCGCCAGCAGCTTGGCCCCTAGCGGGAGCACAGATACGCAGTATTTT
CASSLAPSGSTDTQYF
>NA|TRBJ1-3|NA|TRBV5-1
TGCGCCAGCAGCTTGGGGACTCAATCTGGAAACACCATATATTTT
CASSLGTQSGNTIYF
>NA|TRBJ2-3|NA|TRBV6-5
TGTGCCAGCAGTTACTGGGGCGGAACGGGAGATACGCAGTATTTT
CASSYWGGTGDTQYF
>NA|TRBJ2-7|NA|TRBV7-3
TGTGCCAGCAGCTTATCTCCAGGGGCCGAGCAGTACTTC
CASSLSPGAEQYF
>TRBD1|TRBJ1-1|once|TRBV28
TGTGCCAGCAGTTCTACAGGGGGCGCGAACACTGAAGCTTTCTTT
CASSSTGGANTEAFF
>TRBD2|TRBJ2-1|NA|TRBV7-9
TGTGCCAGCAGCTTAGCCCTGGGACTAGCTCGGCACGAGCAGTTCTTC
CASSLALGLARHEQFF
>TRBD1|TRBJ1-3|NA|TRBV18
TGTGCCAGCTCTTCCCTTGGGACAGGGGTTAAGACGGCTGGAAACACCATATATTTT
CASSSLGTGVKTAGNTIYF
>TRBD2|TRBJ2-5|NA|TRBV7-8
TGTGCCAGCAGCTTCGGTCCGGGACTAGCGACAGGTGGGGAGACCCAGTACTTC
CASSFGPGLATGGETQYF
>TRBD1|TRBJ1-1|NA|TRBV7-2
TGTGCCAGCAGCCAAAGTAGACAGGGCACTGAAGCTTTCTTT
CASSQSRQGTEAFF
>TRBD2|TRBJ2-1|NA|TRBV29-1
TGCAGCGTTGAGCCTAGCGGGAGGGGAGGTGAGCAGTTCTTC
CSVEPSGRGGEQFF
>TRBD1|TRBJ1-4|NA|TRBV2
TGTGCCAGCAGTTCATCCGGGACAGCTAATGAAAAACTGTTTTTT
CASSSSGTANEKLFF
>NA|TRBJ2-1|NA|TRBV7-9
TGTGCCAGCAGCTTCCGGGATTCCAGTGAGCAGTTCTTC
CASSFRDSSEQFF
>TRBD1|TRBJ2-1|NA|TRBV2
TGTGCCAGCAGGGACAGGGGGCGGGATGAGCAGTTCTTC
CASRDRGRDEQFF
>TRBD1|TRBJ2-7|few|TRBV6-5
TGTGCCAGCACCACCCCTGGGACAGGGACCCACGAGCAGTACTTC
CASTTPGTGTHEQYF
>NA|TRBJ2-6|NA|TRBV5-1
TGCGCCAGCAGCTTAGCGGTCGTCGACTCTGGGGCCAACGTCCTGACTTTC
CASSLAVVDSGANVLTF
>TRBD2|TRBJ2-7|NA|TRBV9
TGTGCCAGCAGCGTCGCTCTTAGAGGGGCGGGAGCGACCTACGAGCAGTACTTC
CASSVALRGAGATYEQYF
>NA|TRBJ2-2|NA|TRBV5-1
TGCGCCAGCAGCTTGGTTCAGGATAACACCGGGGAGCTGTTTTTT
CASSLVQDNTGELFF
>NA|TRBJ1-3|many|TRBV30
TGTGCCTGGAGTGTCGGAGGGACTGGAAACACCATATATTTT
CAWSVGGTGNTIYF
>NA|TRBJ1-1|NA|TRBV18
TGTGCCAGCTCATACTCCCCAGGCACTGAAGCTTTCTTT
CASSYSPGTEAFF
>TRBD1|TRBJ1-5|once|TRBV2
TGTGCCAGCAGTGGACAGGGGAGCGGGCAGCCCCAGCATTTT
CASSGQGSGQPQHF
>NA|TRBJ1-2|NA|TRBV6-2/TRBV6-3
TGTGCCAGCAGTTATCACGAGAGAAACTATGGCTACACCTTC
CASSYHERNYGYTF
>TRBD1|TRBJ2-7|NA|TRBV5-1
TGCGCCAGCAGCCAAGGGACAGGGGGCTACGAGCAGTACTTC
CASSQGTGGYEQYF
>NA|TRBJ1-2|NA|TRBV15
TGTGCCACCAGCAGAGGTCCAGGTACCTATGGCTACACCTTC
CATSRGPGTYGYTF
>TRBD1|TRBJ2-1|NA|TRBV28
TGTGCCAGCAGCCCCCTCGGACAGGGTTACTACAATGAGCAGTTCTTC
CASSPLGQGYYNEQFF
>TRBD2|TRBJ2-1|NA|TRBV5-4
TGTGCCAGCAGCTTTAGGACTAGCGGGAGCTATGAGCAGTTCTTC
CASSFRTSGSYEQFF
>NA|TRBJ1-1|NA|TRBV5-1
TGCGCCAGCAGCTTGGGTTGGGGTGGAGGGGCTGAAGCTTTCTTT
CASSLGWGGGAEAFF
>TRBD1|TRBJ1-2|NA|TRBV28
TGTGCCAGCACCAGGACAGGGGGCTTCAGAAACTATGGCTACACCTTC
CASTRTGGFRNYGYTF
>NA|TRBJ1-6|NA|TRBV25-1
TGTGCCAGCAGTGAGACCCGGGGGAACCATAATTCACCCCTCCACTTT
CASSETRGNHNSPLHF
>NA|TRBJ2-2|NA|TRBV7-9
TGTGCCAGCAGCTTCCGGGAGCACACCGGGGAGCTGTTTTTT
CASSFREHTGELFF
>NA|TRBJ1-1|NA|TRBV29-1
TGCAGCGTTCACGGTCTAGGCGCCTATGAAGCTTTCTTT
CSVHGLGAYEAFF
>NA|TRBJ1-5|NA|TRBV19
TGTGCCAGTAGTTCTGGGGGTTGGGGGCCAAAAGGCAATCAGCCCCAGCATTTT
CASSSGGWGPKGNQPQHF
>NA|TRBJ1-1|NA|TRBV5-5
TGTGCCAGCACCCTGGGGAGGGTCCAGAACACTGAAGCTTTCTTT
CASTLGRVQNTEAFF
>TRBD1|TRBJ2-7|NA|TRBV11-3
TGTGCCAGCAGCTTAGATAAGGACAGGGCCCTGTACTTC
CASSLDKDRALYF
>NA|TRBJ1-2|NA|TRBV19
TGTGCCAGCCAACAGGAAAGCAATTATGGCTACACCTTC
CASQQESNYGYTF
>NA|TRBJ2-1|NA|TRBV7-9
TGTGCCAGCAGCCGAGTGAGCGACAGCTACAATGAGCAGTTCTTC
CASSRVSDSYNEQFF
>TRBD1|TRBJ1-1|NA|TRBV11-3
TGTGCCAGCAGCTTTACAGGGGGCGTCACTGAAGCTTTCTTT
CASSFTGGVTEAFF
>TRBD2|TRBJ2-5|NA|TRBV27
TGTGCCAGCAGTTTCCTTAGCGGGGAGAATGGCGAGACCCAGTACTTC
CASSFLSGENGETQYF
>TRBD2|TRBJ2-3|NA|TRBV12-5
TGTGCTAGTGGTTTGACCGGGGGACTAGAGATCACAGATACGCAGTATTTT
CASGLTGGLEITDTQYF
>NA|TRBJ2-7|NA|TRBV23-1
TGCGTCAGCAGTCAAATATTAGAACAGTTCTACGAGCAGTACTTC
CVSSQILEQFYEQYF
>NA|TRBJ1-2|NA|TRBV6-5
TGTGCCAGCAGTACACAGGAGGGGTTTAACTATGGCTACACCTTC
CASSTQEGFNYGYTF
>NA|TRBJ2-7|few|TRBV5-1
TGCGCCAGCAGTCCACGTTGGGGCAGCCTCCACGAGCAGTACTTC
CASSPRWGSLHEQYF
>TRBD2|TRBJ2-1|NA|TRBV7-2
TGTGCCAGCGTTAATAGCGGGAGGGCCAGTAATCCGCAGTTCTTC
CASVNSGRASNPQFF
>NA|TRBJ2-2|NA|TRBV27
TGTGCCAGGACAGGTAGAGGGTCCGGGGAGCTGTTTTTT
CARTGRGSGELFF
>TRBD2|TRBJ2-3|NA|TRBV5-1
TGCGCCAGCAGGGCTAGCGGGAAAGGCACAGATACGCAGTATTTT
CASRASGKGTDTQYF
>TRBD1|TRBJ2-7|NA|TRBV27
TGTGCCAGCAGGGAGGGGACAGGGCTGTACGAGCAGTACTTC
CASREGTGLYEQYF
>TRBD1|TRBJ2-6|NA|TRBV19
TGTGCCAGTAGCCAACAGGGGGGTTATGGGGCCAACGTCCTGACTTTC
CASSQQGGYGANVLTF
>NA|TRBJ1-4|once|TRBV9
TGTGCCAGCAGCGTAGGGGGGGCAACTAATGAAAAACTGTTTTTT
CASSVGGATNEKLFF
>NA|TRBJ1-2|once|TRBV5-6
TGTGCCGCGTCCTTGAACAGGGTACATGGCTACACCTTC
CAASLNRVHGYTF
>TRBD2|TRBJ2-5|NA|TRBV15
TGTGCCACCGGGGGGGAGGGCCAAGAGACCCAGTACTTC
CATGGEGQETQYF
>TRBD2|TRBJ2-1|NA|TRBV6-5
TGTGCCAGCAGATCACTAGCGGCCCTTAGTAATGAGCAGTTCTTC
CASRSLAALSNEQFF
>NA|TRBJ1-3|NA|TRBV2
TGTGCCAGCAGGATTGACTACTCTGGAAACACCATATATTTT
CASRIDYSGNTIYF
>NA|TRBJ2-1|once|TRBV5-1
TGCGCCAGCAGCTCGACCACGACTAGAAGTGAGCAGTTCTTC
CASSSTTTRSEQFF